The source of this TCR beta chain is a study of radiotherapy plus CTLA-4 blockade in lung cancer. Trimming at V came to 3 bases and at J to 7 bases, leaving 3 bases not matched to a gene. The CDR3 runs to 13 residues. Per germline, CDR1 LGHNA and CDR2 YSLEER. The assay was immunoSEQ multiplex PCR, and TCRdb's table has in-frame clones only and misses some. The sample lists 55,000 to 85,000 clones, about 72% occurring once. The TCR was taken from a human donor with non-small cell lung cancer whose response to radiotherapy plus ipilimumab could not be evaluated. Some clones in this sample may be carry-over from other donors' samples. This material consisted of peripheral blood, taken from a patient treated with radiotherapy plus ipilimumab. The chain joins TRBV4-3 to TRBJ2-1; 7 bases are a match to TRBD1. The CDR3 sequence: CASSQTGLNEQFF. The CDR3 bases are TGCGCCAGCAGCCAGACAGGGCTAAATGAGCAGTTCTTC.